A selection of T cell receptor beta chains follows, all from one sample in a study of blood T cell repertoires in COVID-19. Sequenced by immunoSEQ multiplex PCR; TCRdb stores in-frame clones only, minus some. The data contain approximately 100,000 clones, around 85% of them singletons. Sequencing input: peripheral blood. Every receptor here comes from a woman between 65 and 79 years old with active or convalescent COVID-19. CDR3s include the opening cysteine and the closing phenylalanine or tryptophan. A D gene is named only where the DNA matches it firmly. Clone size is given for some rows only: seen once, a few or many times, or a class if the clone is expanded.

d_call: -; v_call: TRBV19; j_call: TRBJ1-1; clone_size: -; cdr3_aa: CASSILGGKMGTEAFF; cdr3_nt: TGTGCCAGTAGTATATTGGGAGGAAAAATGGGAACTGAAGCTTTCTTT
d_call: TRBD1; v_call: TRBV16; j_call: TRBJ1-4; clone_size: -; cdr3_aa: CASSPSTRQGREKLFF; cdr3_nt: TGTGCCAGCAGCCCCTCCACGCGACAGGGAAGGGAAAAACTGTTTTTT
d_call: TRBD1; v_call: TRBV9; j_call: TRBJ1-2; clone_size: -; cdr3_aa: CASSVGDRGIYGYTF; cdr3_nt: TGTGCCAGCAGCGTAGGGGACAGGGGGATCTATGGCTACACCTTC
d_call: TRBD1; v_call: TRBV7-9; j_call: TRBJ2-7; clone_size: -; cdr3_aa: CASSLEWPGTGRYEQYF; cdr3_nt: TGTGCCAGCAGCTTAGAATGGCCCGGGACAGGGAGGTACGAGCAGTACTTC
d_call: -; v_call: TRBV11-2; j_call: TRBJ2-7; clone_size: -; cdr3_aa: CASSLQLQGFEQYF; cdr3_nt: TGTGCCAGCAGCTTACAACTACAGGGTTTCGAGCAGTACTTC
d_call: TRBD1; v_call: TRBV5-6; j_call: TRBJ1-2; clone_size: -; cdr3_aa: CASSPEPTGNYGYTF; cdr3_nt: TGTGCCAGCAGCCCCGAACCGACAGGGAACTATGGCTACACCTTC
d_call: -; v_call: TRBV9; j_call: TRBJ2-7; clone_size: -; cdr3_aa: CASSVADARGGYEQYF; cdr3_nt: TGTGCCAGCAGCGTAGCTGATGCTAGGGGGGGCTACGAGCAGTACTTC
d_call: TRBD2; v_call: TRBV19; j_call: TRBJ2-1; clone_size: -; cdr3_aa: CASSVGLAGYNEQFF; cdr3_nt: TGTGCCAGTAGTGTGGGACTAGCTGGCTACAATGAGCAGTTCTTC
d_call: TRBD1; v_call: TRBV28; j_call: TRBJ1-3; clone_size: -; cdr3_aa: CASRTGGGSGNTIYF; cdr3_nt: TGTGCCAGCAGGACAGGGGGGGGCTCTGGAAACACCATATATTTT
d_call: -; v_call: TRBV21-1; j_call: TRBJ2-3; clone_size: -; cdr3_aa: CASSKEGSGGSTDTQYF; cdr3_nt: TGTGCCAGCAGCAAAGAGGGTAGCGGGGGATCCACAGATACGCAGTATTTT
d_call: -; v_call: TRBV7-8; j_call: TRBJ2-7; clone_size: few; cdr3_aa: CASSFSGGSSYEQYF; cdr3_nt: TGTGCCAGCAGCTTCAGTGGAGGGAGCTCCTACGAGCAGTACTTC
d_call: -; v_call: TRBV10-2; j_call: TRBJ1-5; clone_size: -; cdr3_aa: CASSEFSRNQPQHF; cdr3_nt: TGCGCCAGCAGTGAGTTCTCGCGGAATCAGCCCCAGCATTTT
d_call: -; v_call: TRBV7-9; j_call: TRBJ1-5; clone_size: few; cdr3_aa: CASSPDSNQPQHF; cdr3_nt: TGTGCCAGCAGCCCAGATAGCAATCAGCCCCAGCATTTT
d_call: TRBD1; v_call: TRBV12-3/TRBV12-4; j_call: TRBJ1-1; clone_size: -; cdr3_aa: CASRRQGTPEAFF; cdr3_nt: TGTGCCAGCAGGAGACAGGGGACCCCTGAAGCTTTCTTT
d_call: -; v_call: TRBV11-3; j_call: TRBJ1-4; clone_size: -; cdr3_aa: CASRRSVNEKLFF; cdr3_nt: TGTGCCAGTCGGCGGTCGGTGAATGAAAAACTGTTTTTT
d_call: -; v_call: TRBV7-3; j_call: TRBJ1-1; clone_size: -; cdr3_aa: CASSLSVDTEAFF; cdr3_nt: TGTGCCAGCAGCTTATCGGTGGACACTGAAGCTTTCTTT
d_call: TRBD1; v_call: TRBV5-6; j_call: TRBJ1-2; clone_size: -; cdr3_aa: CASSFWDRDYGYTF; cdr3_nt: TGTGCCAGCAGCTTCTGGGACAGGGACTATGGCTACACCTTC
d_call: TRBD1; v_call: TRBV5-1; j_call: TRBJ1-2; clone_size: -; cdr3_aa: CASSLDPGTVPHTF; cdr3_nt: TGCGCCAGCAGCTTGGATCCCGGGACAGTCCCTCACACCTTC
d_call: -; v_call: TRBV6-1; j_call: TRBJ1-5; clone_size: many; cdr3_aa: CASSDLHTNQPQHF; cdr3_nt: TGTGCCAGCAGTGATCTCCACACCAATCAGCCCCAGCATTTT
d_call: -; v_call: TRBV11-3; j_call: TRBJ1-4; clone_size: -; cdr3_aa: CASSLARALNEKLFF; cdr3_nt: TGTGCCAGCAGTTTGGCCAGGGCCCTTAATGAAAAACTGTTTTTT
d_call: TRBD1; v_call: TRBV18; j_call: TRBJ2-7; clone_size: -; cdr3_aa: CASSQTGTGFSLEQYF; cdr3_nt: TGTGCCAGCTCACAGACCGGGACAGGGTTTTCCCTCGAGCAGTACTTC
d_call: TRBD2; v_call: TRBV19; j_call: TRBJ2-2; clone_size: -; cdr3_aa: CASSGRLAGPNTGELFF; cdr3_nt: TGTGCCAGTAGTGGAAGACTAGCGGGGCCGAACACCGGGGAGCTGTTTTTT